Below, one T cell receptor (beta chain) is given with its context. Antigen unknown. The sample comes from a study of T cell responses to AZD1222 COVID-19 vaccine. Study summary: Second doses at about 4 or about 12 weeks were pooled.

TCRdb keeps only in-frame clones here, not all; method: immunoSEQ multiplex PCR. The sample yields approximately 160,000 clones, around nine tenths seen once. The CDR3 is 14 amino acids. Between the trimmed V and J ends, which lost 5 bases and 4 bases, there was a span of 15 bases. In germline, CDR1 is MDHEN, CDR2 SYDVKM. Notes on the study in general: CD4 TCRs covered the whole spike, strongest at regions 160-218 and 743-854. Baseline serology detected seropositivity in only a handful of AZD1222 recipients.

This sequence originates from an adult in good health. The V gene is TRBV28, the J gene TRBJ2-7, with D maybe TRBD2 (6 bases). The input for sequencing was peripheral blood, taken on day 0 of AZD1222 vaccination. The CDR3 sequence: CASSLLGGGYEQYF. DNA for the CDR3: TGTGCCAGCAGTCTCCTCGGGGGTGGGTACGAGCAGTACTTC.